Listed below are T cell receptor beta chains from one sample, sequenced in a study of cytomegalovirus exposure and HLA in healthy donors. The data were produced by immunoSEQ multiplex PCR, yet TCRdb's version contains in-frame clones alone and is incomplete. In the table there are roughly 200,000 clones, 80% of which are singletons. Sequences were obtained from PBMCs. The source of these receptors is a boy under 18 in good health and CMV-seronegative. Each CDR3 is given with its conserved first and last residue. D genes are given only for firm matches. Expanded clones get a size class; other rows say once, few or many, or leave the size out.

v_call	d_call	clone_size	j_call	cdr3_nt	cdr3_aa
TRBV5-1	TRBD1	NA	TRBJ2-3	TGCGCCAGCAGCTTCGAAAGACAGGGAACGGATACGCAGTATTTT	CASSFERQGTDTQYF
TRBV10-3	NA	NA	TRBJ1-5	TGTGCCATCAGTGAGTCGGGCAGCAATCAGCCCCAGCATTTT	CAISESGSNQPQHF
TRBV10-1	NA	once	TRBJ1-2	TGCGCCAGCACGGAGGTAGGCGATGGCTACACCTTC	CASTEVGDGYTF
TRBV4-3	TRBD2	NA	TRBJ2-5	TGCGCCAGCAGCCAAGATCGGGGCGGGAGGGGGCCAGGGACCCAGTACTTC	CASSQDRGGRGPGTQYF
TRBV5-1	NA	once	TRBJ2-7	TGCGCCAGCAGCTCCAGTGGGAGCGAGCAGCACTTC	CASSSSGSEQHF
TRBV7-3	NA	NA	TRBJ1-2	TGTGCCAGCAGCTTAAGGAGGGGTCAGAACTATGGCTACACCTTC	CASSLRRGQNYGYTF
TRBV15	TRBD2	NA	TRBJ2-7	TGTGCCACCACCAGAAGCGGGAGGCCCTACGAGCAGTACTTC	CATTRSGRPYEQYF
TRBV2	TRBD2	few	TRBJ2-7	TGTGCCAGCAGTGAGAGCTCGCGGGAGGGCTACGAGCAGTACTTC	CASSESSREGYEQYF
TRBV4-1	NA	NA	TRBJ2-7	TGCGCCAGCAGCCAAGGGCAGGGGAGTCCCTACGAGCAGTACTTC	CASSQGQGSPYEQYF
TRBV6-1	TRBD2	few	TRBJ2-7	TGTGCCAGCAGGGCGGTAGCGGGGAGCTCCTACGAGCAGTACTTC	CASRAVAGSSYEQYF
TRBV25-1	TRBD2	NA	TRBJ2-1	TGTGCCAGCAGTATGCGGGGGGTAAACTACAATGAGCAGTTCTTC	CASSMRGVNYNEQFF
TRBV27	TRBD1	NA	TRBJ1-1	TGTGCCAGCAGTTTATCCCGGACAGGGGTCCGGAACACTGAAGCTTTCTTT	CASSLSRTGVRNTEAFF
TRBV25-1	NA	NA	TRBJ2-2	TGTGCCAGCCGTCCTCCGGGACACCTAACCGGGGAGCTGTTTTTT	CASRPPGHLTGELFF
TRBV6-6	TRBD1	NA	TRBJ1-1	TGTGCCAGCAGAGACAGGGTGGAGGGGACAAGGACTGAAGCTTTCTTT	CASRDRVEGTRTEAFF
TRBV30	NA	NA	TRBJ1-6	TGTGCCTGGGCTTACAGGGTGTCTACTTCACCCCTCCACTTT	CAWAYRVSTSPLHF
TRBV9	TRBD1	NA	TRBJ1-2	TGTGCCAGCAGCCCGAGGACAGGGGAAGCTAACTATGGCTACACCTTC	CASSPRTGEANYGYTF
TRBV30	TRBD1	NA	TRBJ1-3	TGTGCCTGGAGTCCGGACAGGGCCCCTGGAAACACCATATATTTT	CAWSPDRAPGNTIYF
TRBV6-1	NA	NA	TRBJ2-3	TGTGCCAGCAACCAGGGCCCTGGCACAGATACGCAGTATTTT	CASNQGPGTDTQYF
TRBV10-3	NA	NA	TRBJ2-5	TGTGCCATCAGTGGACTGCGCCAAGAGACCCAGTACTTC	CAISGLRQETQYF
TRBV5-1	TRBD1	NA	TRBJ2-1	TGCGCCAGCAACACCGGGACAGGGTCCTACAATGAGCAGTTCTTC	CASNTGTGSYNEQFF
TRBV4-1	NA	NA	TRBJ1-2	TGCGCCAGCAGCCAAGCCAGAGCGGGGGGCGCATGGGGCTACACCTTC	CASSQARAGGAWGYTF
TRBV7-9	TRBD1	NA	TRBJ1-2	TGTGCCAGCAGCGCGACGGGGGGGGGACAGATAATTTATGGCTACACCTTC	CASSATGGGQIIYGYTF
TRBV5-6	NA	NA	TRBJ2-1	TGTGCCAGCAGCTTGGGTGGCAGGTCCTACAATGAGCAGTTCTTC	CASSLGGRSYNEQFF
TRBV4-1	TRBD2	NA	TRBJ2-1	TGCGCCAGCAGCCAAGTTAGTAATGCGGGGGGTACCTACAATGAGCAGTTCTTC	CASSQVSNAGGTYNEQFF
TRBV12-5	NA	NA	TRBJ2-7	TGTGCTAGTGGTTTGCTCGGACAGAGTACCTACGAGCAGTACTTC	CASGLLGQSTYEQYF
TRBV4-1	TRBD1	NA	TRBJ2-1	TGCGCCAGCAGCCAAGGTGCCAGGGGGTACAATGAGCAGTTCTTC	CASSQGARGYNEQFF
TRBV6-4	NA	NA	TRBJ2-1	TGTGCCAGCAGTGACGGGCTAGAGGGCCATGAGCAGTTCTTC	CASSDGLEGHEQFF
TRBV19	TRBD1	NA	TRBJ1-6	TGTGCCAGTAGCCTTCAGGGGGCCAAATACGGTTCACCCCTCCACTTT	CASSLQGAKYGSPLHF
TRBV30	TRBD2	NA	TRBJ2-1	TGTGCCTGGAGTAAGGGTTCTAGCGGGGGTCATGAGCAGTTCTTC	CAWSKGSSGGHEQFF
TRBV5-1	TRBD2	NA	TRBJ2-1	TGCGCCAGCAGCCCCCATAAAGTAGCGGGGGGGCCGAGTGAGCAGTTCTTC	CASSPHKVAGGPSEQFF
TRBV6-6	NA	NA	TRBJ1-4	TGTGCCAGCAGTTACTCTGGGACACTTAACGAGGAAAAACTGTTTTTT	CASSYSGTLNEEKLFF
TRBV6-5	NA	NA	TRBJ2-7	TGTGCCAGCAGTTTCCGTTACTCCTACGAGCAGTACTTC	CASSFRYSYEQYF
TRBV30	TRBD1	NA	TRBJ1-1	TGTGCCTGGAGGGACAGGGAGGGTGAAAGCACTGAAGCTTTCTTT	CAWRDREGESTEAFF
TRBV21-1	NA	NA	TRBJ2-5	TGTGCCAGCAGCAAATCAATACGAACAGGGCTCCAAGAGACCCAGTACTTC	CASSKSIRTGLQETQYF
TRBV9	NA	NA	TRBJ1-5	TGTGCCAGCAGCGAGGGGGGGCTTTTCAATCAGCCCCAGCATTTT	CASSEGGLFNQPQHF
TRBV29-1	NA	NA	TRBJ2-7	TGCAGCTTTCGGACCGGGGGCTACGAGCAGTACTTC	CSFRTGGYEQYF
TRBV9	TRBD2	NA	TRBJ2-7	TGTGCCAGCAGCGAGAGCGGGAGGGCCTACGAGCAGTACTTC	CASSESGRAYEQYF
TRBV10-2	NA	NA	TRBJ1-5	TGCGCCAGCAGCGAGACAGGTGGCAATCAGCCCCAGCATTTT	CASSETGGNQPQHF
TRBV9	NA	medium-sized	TRBJ1-4	TGTGCCAGCAGCGGGACAGCGAATGAAAAACTGTTTTTT	CASSGTANEKLFF
TRBV7-2	TRBD2	NA	TRBJ2-3	TGTGCCAGCAGCTTATTAGGACTAGCGGGAGTGAGGACAGATACGCAGTATTTT	CASSLLGLAGVRTDTQYF
TRBV15	NA	NA	TRBJ1-6	TGTGCCACCAGCAGTTCGGGCAGGGTTTCTTCACCCCTCCACTTT	CATSSSGRVSSPLHF
TRBV19	TRBD1	once	TRBJ2-7	TGTGCCAGTAGGGGGACAGGGGATAACGAGCAGTGCTTC	CASRGTGDNEQCF
TRBV7-9	TRBD1	NA	TRBJ1-6	TGTTCCAGCAGCTTGAGGACAGGGGGTAATTCACCCCTCCACTTT	CSSSLRTGGNSPLHF
TRBV9	NA	NA	TRBJ1-5	TGTGCCAGCAGCGTAGCAGGGGACAGCAATCAGCCCCAGCATTTT	CASSVAGDSNQPQHF
TRBV27	NA	once	TRBJ1-2	TGTGCCAGCAGTTTCGCGGGCTACTATGGCTACACCTTC	CASSFAGYYGYTF
TRBV29-1	NA	NA	TRBJ2-7	TGCAGCGTGACTGACAGGATACTTGAGCAGTACTTC	CSVTDRILEQYF
TRBV11-3	NA	once	TRBJ2-3	TGTGCCAGCAGCTTAGACGGAGGACAGCCAGCCACGCAGTATTTT	CASSLDGGQPATQYF
TRBV30	TRBD2	NA	TRBJ2-3	TGTGCCTGGTGGGCCGGCCTAGCGGACACAGATACGCAGTATTTT	CAWWAGLADTDTQYF
TRBV27	NA	NA	TRBJ2-1	TGTGCCAGCAGTTTGTCGGGGGTTTACAATGAGCAGTTCTTC	CASSLSGVYNEQFF
TRBV20-1	NA	few	TRBJ1-2	TGCAGTGCCGAATCATTAGAAGGCTACACCTTC	CSAESLEGYTF
TRBV5-1	NA	NA	TRBJ1-1	TGCGCCAGCAGCTTGCCAGGGAAAATGAACACTGAAGCTTTCTTT	CASSLPGKMNTEAFF